Listed here are 30 T cell receptor beta chains from one sample, sequenced in a study of OX40 agonist ivuxolimab in advanced cancers. Using immunoSEQ multiplex PCR, the repertoire was profiled, and TCRdb retains in-frame clones only, with some absent. The table shows some 80,000 clones, with over 70% occurring only once. Sequenced material: CD4+ or CD8+ T cells sorted from blood, taken in a trial of the OX40 agonist ivuxolimab. All receptors derive from an adult with an advanced solid tumor such as melanoma, head and neck, liver or kidney cancer.

The gene calls are TRBV7-2 and TRBJ1-2; D is ambiguous. The CDR3 loop spans 14 amino acids. CDR1 SGHTA and CDR2 FQGNSA come from the germline V gene. V dropped 10 bases and J dropped 1 base, with 16 bases sitting between them. CDR3 protein: CATQARPINYGYTF. The CDR3 DNA sequence: TGTGCCACCCAGGCTAGACCTATTAACTATGGCTACACCTTC.

V is TRBV28 and J is TRBJ1-1; TRBD1 agrees at 7 bases. CDR3 length: 15 amino acids. V shed 10 bases and J 0 bases; nucleotides not matched to a gene: 11. CDR1 is MDHEN, CDR2 SYDVKM, per germline. The CDR3 DNA sequence: TGTGCCACCCGAAACCGACAGGGCCTGAACACTGAAGCTTTCTTT. Residues: CATRNRQGLNTEAFF.

The J gene is TRBJ2-5, the V gene TRBV30; 8 positions match TRBD2. This CDR3 has 12 residues. Germline V gene data show CDR1 as GTSNPN and CDR2 as SVGIG (reference sequence). After removal of 2 bases from V and 10 bases from J, the junction contained 6 bases not matched to a gene. The chain's CDR3 is CAWSRGGANQYF. Written as DNA, the CDR3 is TGTGCCTGGAGTCGGGGGGGCGCGAACCAGTACTTC. Together with reference TRBV30 and TRBJ2-5, the CDR3 gives the full variable domain: SQTIHQWPATLVQPVGSPLSLECTVEGTSNPNLYWYRQAAGRGLQLLFYSVGIGQISSEVPQNLSASRPQDRQFILSSKKLLLSDSGFYLCAWSRGGANQYFGPGTRLLVL.

This chain joins TRBV5-1 and TRBJ1-5; weak D call: TRBD1 (5 bases). CDR3 length equals 15 residues. Germline assignment: CDR1 SGHRS and CDR2 YFSETQ. V lost 5 bases, J lost 4 bases, and 16 bases lay in between. The CDR3 DNA sequence: TGCGCCAGCAGAACCGGATTTGGGGGAAATCAGCCCCAGCATTTT. It encodes CASRTGFGGNQPQHF.

This chain joins TRBV15 and TRBJ2-3, with 7 bases that match TRBD2. Germline CDR1 LNHNV, CDR2 YYDKDF (reference sequence). J was trimmed by 4 bases and V by 0 bases; bases with no gene match: 7. This CDR3 is 16 amino acids long. The CDR3 spells CATSRDLSGAADTQYF. The CDR3 DNA is TGTGCCACCAGCAGAGATCTGAGCGGGGCGGCAGATACGCAGTATTTT.

The chain combines TRBV29-1 with TRBJ1-2; no clear D. The V gene's germline CDR1 is SQVTM and CDR2 ANQGSEA. V shed 1 base and J shed 4 bases, with 10 bases lying between them. The CDR3 extends over 13 amino acids. This CDR3 reads CSVEVVRAYGYTF. CDR3 DNA: TGCAGCGTTGAAGTGGTCAGAGCCTATGGCTACACCTTC.

The chain couples TRBV6-5 to TRBJ1-2; possible D gene TRBD1, 5 bases. CDR1 and CDR2 from the germline V gene are MNHEY and SVGAGI. The CDR3 loop spans 16 amino acids. V was trimmed by 1 base and J by 2 bases, leaving 14 bases between them. The chain's CDR3 is CASSYWGGTTNYGYTF. The DNA of the CDR3 is TGTGCCAGCAGTTACTGGGGGGGAACAACCAACTATGGCTACACCTTC.

This chain links TRBV19 with TRBJ1-5; tentatively, D is TRBD1 (5 bases). Germline V gives CDR1 LNHDA, CDR2 SQIVND (reference sequence). This CDR3 region has 14 residues. Trimming left V 3 bases short and J 5 bases short, with 11 bases between. The CDR3 nucleotides are TGTGCCAGTAGTATGGGGACGTTTTATCAGCCCCAGCATTTT. Its protein is CASSMGTFYQPQHF.

J is TRBJ2-7 and V is TRBV18; 10 bases agree with TRBD1. CDR1 is KGHSH and CDR2 is LQKENI in the germline V gene. V shed 1 base, J shed 3 bases, and the junction held 15 bases outside the gene matches. The CDR3 runs to 19 residues. For the CDR3, the DNA is TGTGCCAGCTCACCACGGACAGGGGGGATTACCACCGGACACTACGAGCAGTACTTC. Translated, it gives CASSPRTGGITTGHYEQYF.

This sequence joins TRBV6-6 and TRBJ1-4, with TRBD1 as a possible D gene (5 bases). The CDR3 length is 13 residues. With 2 bases removed from V and 6 bases from J, the gap between germline ends came to 7 bases. From germline, CDR1 is MNHNY and CDR2 SVGAGI (reference sequence). CDR3 DNA: TGTGCCAGCAGTTACGGCAGGGATGAAAAACTGTTTTTT. As protein: CASSYGRDEKLFF.

The chain has TRBV29-1 and TRBJ2-4, with 8 nucleotides matching TRBD1. This CDR3 comprises 15 residues. Germline V gene lookup returns CDR1 SQVTM and CDR2 ANQGSEA. Trimming removed 2 bases from V and 3 bases from J; junction bases left unmatched: 6. CDR3 nucleotides: TGCAGCGTTGAACAGGACAGGGCAGGCAAAAACATTCAGTACTTC. Amino acid sequence: CSVEQDRAGKNIQYF.

This chain uses TRBV5-1 with TRBJ2-5; no firm D call. This CDR3 has 13 amino acids. Trimming pared 4 bases from V and 3 bases from J, leaving 10 bases between. Germline loops: CDR1 SGHRS, CDR2 YFSETQ. The CDR3 sequence is CASSLGGEETQYF. Here the CDR3 DNA reads TGCGCCAGCAGCCTTGGTGGGGAAGAGACCCAGTACTTC.

The V and J genes are TRBV6-5 and TRBJ1-3, with 7 positions matching TRBD1. CDR1 and CDR2 (germline): MNHEY, SVGAGI. The V and J ends lost 7 bases and 2 bases, in that order; junction bases with no gene match: 5. The CDR3 runs 14 residues. In DNA form, the CDR3 reads TGTGCCAGCACCCCCGGACAGGCTGGAAACACCATATATTTT. Translating it yields CASTPGQAGNTIYF.

This clone has only a few counts. V is TRBV4-1 and J is TRBJ1-4, with TRBD1 matching over 9 bases. The CDR3 runs 19 residues. The V gene's germline CDR1 is MGHRA and CDR2 YSYEKL. V lost 0 bases and J lost 3; bases outside the gene matches: 11. CDR3 region: CASSQDGTGRSSSNEKLFF. The CDR3 DNA follows: TGCGCCAGCAGCCAAGATGGGACAGGGAGGTCCAGTTCTAATGAAAAACTGTTTTTT.

The chain has TRBV6-1 and TRBJ2-1; 7 nucleotides align to TRBD1. CDR3 length: 16 residues. The germline CDR1 and CDR2 sequences are MNHNS and SASEGT. V shed 3 bases, J shed 8 bases, and the junction held 13 bases outside the gene matches. DNA of the CDR3: TGTGCCAGCAGTGAGACCTTCGGGACAGTTCCTCATGAGCAGTTCTTC. Translation: CASSETFGTVPHEQFF.

The genes are TRBV19 and TRBJ2-2; TRBD2 matches at 8 bases. Trimming took 5 bases from V and 6 from J; bases not matched to a gene: 8. This CDR3 has 15 amino acids. Germline V gene data show CDR1 as LNHDA and CDR2 as SQIVND (reference sequence). The CDR3 region is CASSPSGRGAGELFF. DNA of the CDR3: TGTGCCAGTAGTCCGAGCGGGAGAGGGGCCGGGGAGCTGTTTTTT.

V gene TRBV18 combines with J gene TRBJ2-6; a possible D gene is TRBD2 (6 bases). Trimming shortened V by 3 bases and J by 2 bases, and 8 bases separated the two germline ends. Germline assignment: CDR1 KGHSH and CDR2 LQKENI. The CDR3 totals 15 residues. Written as DNA, the CDR3 is TGTGCCAGCTCACCCGGGGGTACTGGGGCCAACGTCCTGACTTTC. Translation gives CASSPGGTGANVLTF. Full variable domain (remainder filled in from reference TRBV18 and TRBJ2-6): NAGVMQNPRHLVRRRGQEARLRCSPMKGHSHVYWYRQLPEEGLKFMVYLQKENIIDESGMPKERFSAEFPKEGPSILRIQQVVRGDSAAYFCASSPGGTGANVLTFGAGSRLTVL.

The chain is built from TRBV19 and TRBJ1-1, with D possibly being TRBD1 (5 bases). CDR3 length equals 15 residues. CDR1 is LNHDA, CDR2 SQIVND, per germline (reference sequence). The V end was cut by 4 bases, the J end by 1 base, with 13 bases between. The CDR3 coding sequence is TGTGCCAGTAGTAGGTTTACCCAGGGGAACACTGAAGCTTTCTTT. Translation: CASSRFTQGNTEAFF. Based on the CDR3 plus reference TRBV19 and TRBJ1-1, the full variable domain is DGGITQSPKYLFRKEGQNVTLSCEQNLNHDAMYWYRQDPGQGLRLIYYSQIVNDFQKGDIAEGYSVSREKKESFPLTVTSAQKNPTAFYLCASSRFTQGNTEAFFGQGTRLTVV.

The V call is TRBV21-1, the J call TRBJ2-5; the table's D call TRBD1 went unverified against the DNA. TRBV21-1 is an annotated pseudogene. The CDR3 runs 14 residues. The CDR3 here is CASSKEKSGETQYF. DNA for the CDR3: TGTGCCAGCAGCAAAGAAAAATCAGGAGAGACCCAGTACTTC.

The gene calls are TRBV19 and TRBJ2-7; 8 nucleotides agree with TRBD1. The trim removed 5 bases at V and 4 bases at J, leaving 10 bases unmatched. Looked up from germline, CDR1 is LNHDA and CDR2 is SQIVND (reference sequence). The CDR3 runs 15 residues. The CDR3 loop reads CASSVPGTGRYEQYF. In DNA form, the CDR3 reads TGTGCCAGTAGTGTTCCCGGGACAGGCCGATACGAGCAGTACTTC.

The count of this clone is one. The rearrangement uses TRBV11-2 and TRBJ1-1; 8 positions match TRBD1. The CDR3 length is 13 residues. CDR1 and CDR2 (germline): SGHAT, FQNNGV. V trimming: 3 bases; J trimming: 5 bases; junction bases outside the gene matches: 2. The CDR3 DNA reads as TGTGCCAGCAGCTTGACAGGGGTAACTGAAGCTTTCTTT. Translating it yields CASSLTGVTEAFF.

This rearrangement joins TRBV5-1 to TRBJ2-1; TRBD2 matches 10 bases. The CDR3 is made up of 15 amino acids. CDR1 and CDR2 from the germline V gene are SGHRS and YFSETQ. V lost 0 bases, J lost 6 bases, and 3 bases stayed unmatched. The CDR3 coding sequence is TGCGCCAGCAGCTTGGAACTAGCGGGAATCAATGAGCAGTTCTTC. This encodes CASSLELAGINEQFF.

This clone was observed a few times. The CDR3 bases are TGTGCCAGTAGTATAGTGGGGGGCACCGGGGAGCTGTTTTTT. Protein: CASSIVGGTGELFF. This chain connects TRBV19 to TRBJ2-2; TRBD2 might be the D (6 bases). V shed 1 base and J shed 4 bases, with 7 bases lying between them. Germline V CDR1 and CDR2: LNHDA, SQIVND (reference sequence). The CDR3 runs to 14 residues.

The chain employs TRBV27 and TRBJ1-4; D may be TRBD1 (6 bases). V was pared by 6 bases and J by 10 bases, with 15 bases between. The CDR3 runs to 13 residues. Germline assignment: CDR1 MNHEY and CDR2 SMNVEV (reference sequence). The CDR3 region has the DNA TGTGCCAGCAGCCGGGACATAGGGGGAAAACTGTTTTTT. It codes for CASSRDIGGKLFF.

The chain combines TRBV10-2 with TRBJ1-4; D is unresolved. Germline values: CDR1 WSHSY, CDR2 SAAADI. There are 15 residues in the CDR3. V was shortened by 2 bases and J by 4 bases, with 11 bases between the two germline ends. The CDR3, as DNA: TGCGCCAGCAGTGAGCGAAGAGGGTATAATGAAAAACTGTTTTTT. This gives the protein CASSERRGYNEKLFF.

This chain connects TRBV19 to TRBJ2-3; 8 nucleotides align to TRBD1. Germline CDR1 reads LNHDA; CDR2 reads SQIVND (reference sequence). This CDR3 comprises 15 residues. The ends lost 3 bases at V and 3 bases at J; junction bases unmatched: 5. The CDR3: CASSIDRGRTDTQYF. CDR3 bases: TGTGCCAGTAGTATCGACAGGGGTCGGACAGATACGCAGTATTTT.

The V gene is TRBV4-1, the J gene TRBJ1-3, with D possibly matching TRBD1 (5 bases). The CDR3 length is 15 residues. Trimming took off 3 bases at V and 4 bases at J, with 13 bases between the two ends. Germline V CDR1 and CDR2: MGHRA, YSYEKL. The CDR3 is CASSHPGRSGNTIYF. The CDR3 coding sequence is TGCGCCAGCAGCCACCCAGGGAGATCAGGAAACACCATATATTTT.

V is TRBV18 and J is TRBJ2-7; TRBD1 aligns across 9 bases. J was trimmed by 6 bases and V by 3 bases; bases with no gene match: 9. The germline CDR1 and CDR2 sequences are KGHSH and LQKENI. The CDR3 extends over 15 amino acids. The CDR3 nucleotides read TGTGCCAGCTCACCTGCCGGGACAGGGACGGGCGAGCAGTACTTC. This gives the protein CASSPAGTGTGEQYF.

This clone was seen only once. This chain joins TRBV18 and TRBJ2-1; tentative D call: TRBD2 (6 bases). V was clipped by 6 bases and J by 5 bases, with 20 bases between them. Germline V lookup: CDR1 KGHSH, CDR2 LQKENI. The CDR3 contains 16 residues. CDR3 amino acids: CASSPKLAMGDNEQFF. CDR3 bases: TGTGCCAGCTCTCCCAAACTAGCCATGGGGGACAATGAGCAGTTCTTC.

The chain recombines TRBV6-5 with TRBJ2-7, with a weak D call TRBD1 (5 bases). The CDR3 runs to 15 residues. Trimming removed 4 bases at V and 1 base at J, with 14 bases between. CDR1 is MNHEY and CDR2 is SVGAGI in the germline V gene. For the CDR3, the DNA is TGTGCCAGCAGTTCCCCGGGCAGGGCTTCCTACGAGCAGTACTTC. This translates into CASSSPGRASYEQYF.